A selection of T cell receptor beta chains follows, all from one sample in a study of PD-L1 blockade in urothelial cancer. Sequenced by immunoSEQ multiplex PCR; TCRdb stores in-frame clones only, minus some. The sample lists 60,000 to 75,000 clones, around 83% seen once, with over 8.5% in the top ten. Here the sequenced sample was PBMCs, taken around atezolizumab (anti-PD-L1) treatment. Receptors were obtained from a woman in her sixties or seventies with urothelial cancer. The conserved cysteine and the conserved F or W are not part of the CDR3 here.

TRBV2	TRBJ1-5	ASNAGDPLGSNQPQH
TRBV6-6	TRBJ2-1	ASSYRRRDRNEQF
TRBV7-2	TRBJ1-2	ASSLDSSGQGQGNYGYT
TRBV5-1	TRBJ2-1	ASSPDLAGGLNEQF
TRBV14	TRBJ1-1	ASSQDLATEAF
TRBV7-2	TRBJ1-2	ASSDRGANYGYT
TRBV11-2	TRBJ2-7	ASSFDRGLNEQY
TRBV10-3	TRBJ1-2	AISIRDSAYGYT
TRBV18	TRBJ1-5	ASSPVPRDQPQH
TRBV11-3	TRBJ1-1	ASSPGGDSEAF
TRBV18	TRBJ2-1	ASSPRVLDYNEQF
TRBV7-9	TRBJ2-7	ASSTPIPPSGSPYEQY
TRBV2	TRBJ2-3	ASRLQGAPSTDTQY
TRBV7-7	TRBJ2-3	ASSRDMFTDTQY
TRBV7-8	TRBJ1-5	ASSLALTGHQPQH
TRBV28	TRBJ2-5	ASSLRGWQETQY
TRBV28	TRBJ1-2	ASRPGTGANYGYT
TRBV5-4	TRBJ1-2	ASSRGAANGYT
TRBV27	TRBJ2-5	ASSQRWDSQETQY
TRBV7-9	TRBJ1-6	ASSSGQENSPLH
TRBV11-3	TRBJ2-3	ASSPGRAGSTDTQY
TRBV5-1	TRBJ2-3	ASSAGTATDTQY
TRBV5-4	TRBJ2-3	ASSLVLADADTQY
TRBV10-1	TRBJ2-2	ASSVPNTGELF
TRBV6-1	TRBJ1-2	ASRAGQLNYGYT
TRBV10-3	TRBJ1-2	AISVSRGGDGYT
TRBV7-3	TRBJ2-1	ASSLKRASSYNEQF
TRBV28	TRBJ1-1	ASRRTVNTEAF
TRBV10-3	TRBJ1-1	AISDYRELAEAF
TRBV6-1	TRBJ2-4	ASSGERGYGKNIQY
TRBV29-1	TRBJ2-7	SVEVQDAQY
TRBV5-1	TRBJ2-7	ASSLRTGTFSYEQY
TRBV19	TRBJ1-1	ASNMDRGYTEAF
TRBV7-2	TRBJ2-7	ASSPRTGANYEQY
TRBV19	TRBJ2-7	ASSVRVGWTYEQY
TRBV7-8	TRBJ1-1	ASSLADRGLGTEAF
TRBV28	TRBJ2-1	ASSLYSGSGRNEQF
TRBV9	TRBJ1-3	ASSATPGQGYSGNTIY
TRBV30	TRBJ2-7	AWSDLSYEQY
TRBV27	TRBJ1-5	ASSLGQGVGQPQH
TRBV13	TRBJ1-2	ASSLGQGARGYT
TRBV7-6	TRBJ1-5	ASSFDRGGQPQH
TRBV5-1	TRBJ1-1	ASSSGQGQNTEAF
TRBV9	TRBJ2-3	ASSPGQDGDTQY
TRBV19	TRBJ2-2	ASSPNGGTGELF